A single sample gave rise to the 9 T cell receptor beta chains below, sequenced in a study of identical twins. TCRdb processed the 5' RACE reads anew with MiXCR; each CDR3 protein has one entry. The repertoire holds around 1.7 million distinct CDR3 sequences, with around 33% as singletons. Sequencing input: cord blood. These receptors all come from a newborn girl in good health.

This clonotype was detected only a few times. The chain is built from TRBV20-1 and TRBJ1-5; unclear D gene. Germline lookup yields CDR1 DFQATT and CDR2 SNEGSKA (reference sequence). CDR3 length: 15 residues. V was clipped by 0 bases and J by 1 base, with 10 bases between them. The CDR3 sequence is CSARDAGRSNQPQHF. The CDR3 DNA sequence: TGCAGTGCTAGAGATGCAGGACGGAGCAATCAGCCCCAGCATTTT.

The CDR3 here is CASSLGLAAEQYF. DNA for the CDR3: TGCGCCAGCAGCTTGGGACTAGCAGCCGAGCAGTATTTT. J is TRBJ2-3 and V is TRBV5-1; 7 nucleotides agree with TRBD2. J was trimmed by 11 bases and V by 0 bases; bases with no gene match: 6. This CDR3 is built from 13 residues. In germline, CDR1 is SGHRS, CDR2 YFSETQ.

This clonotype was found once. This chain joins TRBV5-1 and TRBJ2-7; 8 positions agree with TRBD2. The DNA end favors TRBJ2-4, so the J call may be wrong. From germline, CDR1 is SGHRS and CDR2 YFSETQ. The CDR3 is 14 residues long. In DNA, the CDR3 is TGCGCCAGCAGCTATAGCGGGGATGGGAACATTCAGTACTTC. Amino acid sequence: CASSYSGDGNIQYF.

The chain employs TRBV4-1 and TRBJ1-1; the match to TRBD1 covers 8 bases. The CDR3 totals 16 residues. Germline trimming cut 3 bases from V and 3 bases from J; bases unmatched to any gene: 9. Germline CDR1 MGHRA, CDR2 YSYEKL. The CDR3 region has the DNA TGCGCCAGCAGCCACGGGACAGGAGGAATGGACACTGAAGCTTTCTTT. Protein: CASSHGTGGMDTEAFF.

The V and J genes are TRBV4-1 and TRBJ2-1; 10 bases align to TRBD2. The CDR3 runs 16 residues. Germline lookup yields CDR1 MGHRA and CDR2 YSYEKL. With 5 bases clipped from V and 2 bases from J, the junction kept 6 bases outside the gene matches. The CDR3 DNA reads TGCGCCAGCAGCTTTCTAGCGGGAGTGGCCTACAATGAGCAGTTCTTC. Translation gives CASSFLAGVAYNEQFF.

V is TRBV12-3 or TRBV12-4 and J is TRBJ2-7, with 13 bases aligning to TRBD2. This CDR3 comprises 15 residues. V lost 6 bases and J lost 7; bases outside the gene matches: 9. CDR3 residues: CASRATSGGFAEQYF. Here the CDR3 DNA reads TGTGCCAGCAGGGCGACTAGCGGGGGGTTCGCTGAGCAGTACTTC.

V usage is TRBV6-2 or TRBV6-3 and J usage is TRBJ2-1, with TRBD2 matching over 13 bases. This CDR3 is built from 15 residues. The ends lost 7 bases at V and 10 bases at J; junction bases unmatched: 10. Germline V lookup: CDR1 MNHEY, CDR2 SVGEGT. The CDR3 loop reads CASNLRTSGRLEQFF. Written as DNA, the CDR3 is TGTGCCAGCAATTTAAGGACTAGCGGGAGACTGGAGCAGTTCTTC.

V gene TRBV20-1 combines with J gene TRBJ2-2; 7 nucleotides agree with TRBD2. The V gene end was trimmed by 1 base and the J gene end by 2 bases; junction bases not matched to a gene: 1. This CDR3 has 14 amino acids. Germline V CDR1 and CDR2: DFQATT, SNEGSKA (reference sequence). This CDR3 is CSARGTSNTGELFF. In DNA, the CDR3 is TGCAGTGCTAGAGGGACTAGTAACACCGGGGAGCTGTTTTTT.

CDR3 coding DNA: TGCGCCAGCAGCCACTTAGGGACGTTCACAGATACGCAGTATTTT. It yields the protein CASSHLGTFTDTQYF. The genes are TRBV4-1 and TRBJ2-3; perhaps D is TRBD1 or TRBD2 (5 bases each). Trimming stripped 3 bases from V and 2 bases from J, with 12 bases between. This CDR3 spans 15 amino acids. Germline V CDR1 and CDR2: MGHRA, YSYEKL.